Each of the 10 T cell receptor beta chains below was sequenced from the same sample in a study of molecular identifiers for immune sequencing clone quantification. TCRdb used MiXCR to reprocess the PCR reads, holding one entry per CDR3 protein. The table has around 470,000 distinct CDR3 sequences, under 30% seen once; the top ten hold around 0.78%. Input material: naive CD8+ T cells from blood, with Jurkat cell RNA spiked in. Described subset: FACS-sorted CD8+CD4-CCR7+CD45RA+ naive T cells. The source of these receptors is a human donor in good health. Some libraries in this study had Jurkat cell RNA spiked in.

A few counts support this clonotype. V usage is TRBV30 and J usage is TRBJ2-4; D is ambiguous. The CDR3 is 13 residues long. Per the germline V gene, CDR1 is GTSNPN and CDR2 is SVGIG (reference sequence). The V and J ends lost 1 base and 1 base respectively, with 5 bases between them. CDR3 amino acids: CAWSDGAKNIQYF. Here the CDR3 DNA reads TGTGCCTGGAGTGACGGGGCCAAAAACATTCAGTACTTC.

The chain uses TRBV3-1 and TRBJ2-1, with D perhaps given as TRBD1 or TRBD2 (5 bases each). CDR3 length: 17 residues. V was shortened by 3 bases and J by 2 bases, with 17 bases between the two germline ends. CDR1 LGHDT and CDR2 YNNKEL come from the germline V gene (reference sequence). In nucleotides, the CDR3 is TGTGCCAGCAGCCACCCCTCTCGGGGCTACGCCTACAATGAGCAGTTCTTC. Translating gives CASSHPSRGYAYNEQFF.

This clonotype came up many times. The V gene is TRBV20-1, the J gene TRBJ2-3; D ambiguous. The ends were cut back, 0 bases at V and 5 bases at J, with 9 bases in the middle. Germline V lookup: CDR1 DFQATT, CDR2 SNEGSKA (reference sequence). The CDR3 has 13 residues. The chain's CDR3 is CSARDRAVDTQYF. Written as DNA, the CDR3 is TGCAGTGCTAGAGATAGAGCTGTAGATACGCAGTATTTT.

This clonotype has at least ten counts. This chain connects TRBV12-3 or TRBV12-4 to TRBJ2-2; no definite D call. Trimming took off 2 bases at V and 7 bases at J, with 11 bases between the two ends. The length of the CDR3 is 14 residues. The CDR3: CASSLTSFDGELFF. Here the CDR3 DNA reads TGTGCCAGCAGTTTAACTTCCTTTGACGGGGAGCTGTTTTTT.

The table lists this clonotype with many counts. This chain connects TRBV5-1 to TRBJ1-1, with 10 bases fitting TRBD1. After removal of 3 bases from V and 4 bases from J, the junction contained 9 bases not matched to a gene. Germline V gene sequence: CDR1 SGHRS, CDR2 YFSETQ. This CDR3 comprises 16 residues. The CDR3 is CASSWHRDRGFTEAFF. The CDR3 DNA reads as TGCGCCAGCAGCTGGCACCGGGACAGGGGTTTCACTGAAGCTTTCTTT.

At least ten counts were recorded for this clonotype. The rearrangement links TRBV5-4 to TRBJ2-4, with unresolved D. Germline V lookup: CDR1 SGHNT, CDR2 YYREEE (reference sequence). This CDR3 comprises 14 residues. Deletions cut 5 bases from V and 0 bases from J, with 9 bases between. CDR3 region: CASRSFEAKNIQYF. DNA for the CDR3: TGTGCCAGCAGGTCATTTGAAGCCAAAAACATTCAGTACTTC.

This clonotype was seen a handful of times. A read error may account for a junction end that differs from germline. The chain links TRBV5-6 to TRBJ2-5; D gene ambiguous. The germline V gene has CDR1 SGHDT and CDR2 YYEEEE. This CDR3 is built from 13 residues. CDR3 nucleotide sequence: TGTGCCAGCAGCTTTGCATACCAAGAGATCCAGTACTTC. It is translated as CASSFAYQEIQYF.

On this clonotype itself: At one end the junction does not follow the germline gene, possibly because of a read error. V is TRBV27 and J is TRBJ2-6; 11 bases map to TRBD1. This CDR3 comprises 18 residues. CDR1 and CDR2 (germline): MNHEY, SMNVEV (reference sequence). The CDR3 DNA sequence: TGTGCCAGCAGTCAGGGGACAGGGGGTTTTTCTGGGGCCAGCGTCCTGACTTTC. Amino acids: CASSQGTGGFSGASVLTF.

This clonotype was found a few times. The chain joins TRBV12-3 or TRBV12-4 to TRBJ2-2, with TRBD2 identical over 11 bases. V dropped 4 bases and J dropped 7; count of bases not matched to a gene: 5. The CDR3 extends over 15 amino acids. In nucleotides, the CDR3 is TGTGCCAGCAGTTATAGCGGGAGGGTCGACGGGGAGCTGTTTTTT. As protein: CASSYSGRVDGELFF.

The J gene is TRBJ2-3, the V gene TRBV6-5, with D perhaps matching TRBD2 (5 bases). The CDR3 runs 16 residues. With 0 bases removed from V and 2 bases from J, the gap between germline ends came to 12 bases. CDR1 is MNHEY and CDR2 is SVGAGI in the germline V gene. CDR3: CASSYSKRAATDTQYF. Here the CDR3 DNA reads TGTGCCAGCAGTTACTCTAAGAGGGCCGCCACAGATACGCAGTATTTT.